This TCR beta chain is drawn from a study of CD8 T cells in Susac syndrome. From germline, CDR1 is MNHEY and CDR2 SVGEGT. The V end was cut by 2 bases, the J end by 9 bases, with 20 bases between. The CDR3 is 16 residues long. With random hexamers, reverse transcription was performed on about 0.45 to 1 ug of RNA. Amplification of TCR beta CDR3 spanned 54 Vbeta and 13 Jbeta via immunoSEQ multiplex PCR. Via MiXCR, TCRdb re-called the immunoSEQ multiplex PCR reads, giving one row per CDR3 protein. The sample comprises about 290,000 distinct CDR3 sequences, 85% of which are singletons, and around 0.2% rests with the top ten. TCR beta sequencing covered blood CD8+ and CD4+ T cells. It was treatment-naive patients with stable or active relapsing-remitting disease who made up the multiple sclerosis controls. FACS enriched CD8+ TEMRA cells, while bulk CD8+ and CD4+ were negatively isolated.

This receptor was obtained from a human donor with multiple sclerosis. V is TRBV6-2 or TRBV6-3 and J is TRBJ1-5; D ambiguous. Specimen: CD8+ T cells from PBMCs. The CDR3 DNA follows: TGTGCCAGCAGTTACCCGGACGGCTCCGGGTGGGGGCCCCAGCATTTT. It encodes CASSYPDGSGWGPQHF.